This T cell receptor (beta chain) comes out of a study of T cell changes during pregnancy in multiple sclerosis. The table lists this clone with a few counts. Data came from immunoSEQ multiplex PCR; TCRdb stores just in-frame clones and leaves some out. Here the sample spans over 50,000 clones, approximately 91% being singletons. The CDR3 has 14 amino acids. The germline gives CDR1 SGHTS, CDR2 YDEGEE. Trimming left V 1 base short and J 0 bases short, with 5 bases between. The sample in question was CD4+ T cells from peripheral blood mononuclear cells, obtained in the third trimester of pregnancy. This chain joins TRBV5-8 and TRBJ1-5; the D is unclear. This clonotype originated in a female donor with multiple sclerosis, enrolled in a pregnancy study. CDR3 protein: CASSLTFSNQPQHF. For the CDR3, the DNA is TGTGCCAGCAGCTTGACTTTTAGCAATCAGCCCCAGCATTTT.